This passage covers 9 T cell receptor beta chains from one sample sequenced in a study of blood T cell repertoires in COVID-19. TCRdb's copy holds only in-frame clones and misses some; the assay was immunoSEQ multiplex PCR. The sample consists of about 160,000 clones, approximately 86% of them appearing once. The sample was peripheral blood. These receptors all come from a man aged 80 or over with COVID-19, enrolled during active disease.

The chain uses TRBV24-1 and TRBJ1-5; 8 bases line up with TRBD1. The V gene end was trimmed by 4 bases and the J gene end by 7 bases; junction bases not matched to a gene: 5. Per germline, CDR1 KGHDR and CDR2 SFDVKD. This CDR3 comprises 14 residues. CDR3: CATSDPGQGQPQHF. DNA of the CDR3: TGTGCCACCAGTGACCCAGGACAGGGACAGCCCCAGCATTTT.

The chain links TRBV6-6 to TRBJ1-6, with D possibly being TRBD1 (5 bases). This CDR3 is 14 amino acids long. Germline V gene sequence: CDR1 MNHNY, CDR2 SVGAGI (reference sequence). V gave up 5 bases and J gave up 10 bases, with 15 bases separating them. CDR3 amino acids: CASSKQDGNSPLHF. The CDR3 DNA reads TGTGCCAGCAGTAAACAGGACGGTAACTCACCCCTCCACTTT.

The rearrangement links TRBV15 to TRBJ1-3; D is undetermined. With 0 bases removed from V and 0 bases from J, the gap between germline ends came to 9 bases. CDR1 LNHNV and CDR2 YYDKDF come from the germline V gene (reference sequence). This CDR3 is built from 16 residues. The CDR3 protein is CATSREGPFSGNTIYF. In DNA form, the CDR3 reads TGTGCCACCAGCAGAGAGGGCCCGTTCTCTGGAAACACCATATATTTT.

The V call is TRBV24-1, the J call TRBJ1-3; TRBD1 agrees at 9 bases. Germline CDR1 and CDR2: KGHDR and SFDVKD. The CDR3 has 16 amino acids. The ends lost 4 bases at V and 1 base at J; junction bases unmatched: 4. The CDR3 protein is CATSDAGQGSGNTIYF. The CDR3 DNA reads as TGTGCCACCAGTGACGCGGGACAGGGTTCTGGAAACACCATATATTTT.

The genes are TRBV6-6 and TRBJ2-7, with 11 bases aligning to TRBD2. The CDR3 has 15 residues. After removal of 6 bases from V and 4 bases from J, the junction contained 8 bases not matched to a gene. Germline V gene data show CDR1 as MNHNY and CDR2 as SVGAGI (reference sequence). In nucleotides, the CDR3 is TGTGCCAGCAGCATGACTAGCGGGGCTCTATACGAGCAGTACTTC. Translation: CASSMTSGALYEQYF.

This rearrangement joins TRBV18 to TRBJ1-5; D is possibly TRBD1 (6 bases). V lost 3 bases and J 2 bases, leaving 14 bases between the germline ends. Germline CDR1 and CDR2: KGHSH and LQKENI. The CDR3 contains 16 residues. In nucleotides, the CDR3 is TGTGCCAGCTCACCGGGGGGGGCGAAGGGCAATCAGCCCCAGCATTTT. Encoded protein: CASSPGGAKGNQPQHF. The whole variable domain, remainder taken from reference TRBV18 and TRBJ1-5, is NAGVMQNPRHLVRRRGQEARLRCSPMKGHSHVYWYRQLPEEGLKFMVYLQKENIIDESGMPKERFSAEFPKEGPSILRIQQVVRGDSAAYFCASSPGGAKGNQPQHFGDGTRLSIL.

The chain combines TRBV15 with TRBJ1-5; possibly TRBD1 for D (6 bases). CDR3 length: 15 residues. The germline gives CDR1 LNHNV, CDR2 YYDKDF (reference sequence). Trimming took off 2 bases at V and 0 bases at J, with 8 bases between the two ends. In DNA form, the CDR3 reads TGTGCCACCAGCAGACAGGGGAATAGCAATCAGCCCCAGCATTTT. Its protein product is CATSRQGNSNQPQHF.

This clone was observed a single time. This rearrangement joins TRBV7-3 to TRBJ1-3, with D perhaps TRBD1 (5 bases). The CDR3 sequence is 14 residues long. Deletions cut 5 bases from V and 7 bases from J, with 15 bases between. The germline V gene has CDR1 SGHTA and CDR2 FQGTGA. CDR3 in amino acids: CASSDDSRRNTIYF. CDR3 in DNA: TGTGCCAGCAGCGACGACAGCCGGCGGAACACCATATATTTT.

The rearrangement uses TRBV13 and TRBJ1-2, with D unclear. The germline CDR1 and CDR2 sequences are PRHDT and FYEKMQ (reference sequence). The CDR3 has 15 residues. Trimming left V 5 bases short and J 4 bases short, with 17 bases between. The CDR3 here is CASSLRGPLTYGYTF. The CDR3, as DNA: TGTGCCAGCAGCCTGCGAGGGCCGTTGACCTATGGCTACACCTTC.